This T cell receptor (beta chain) comes out of a study of T cells in Graves' hyperthyroidism and ophthalmopathy. The CDR3 has 15 residues. The V segment lost 6 bases and the J segment 5 bases; nucleotides outside the gene matches: 12. From germline, CDR1 is SQVTM and CDR2 ANQGSEA. This clonotype was recorded once. Researchers took RNA transcripts and amplified the TCR beta CDR3 regions from them. First-round RT-PCR targeting the TCR CDR3 was performed with the HTBI primer set. TCRdb recomputed calls from the multiplex PCR reads with MiXCR, one row per CDR3 protein. The repertoire consists of 480,000 or so distinct CDR3 sequences, with 46% occurring once and the leading ten covering roughly 45%.

What was sequenced was peripheral blood or thyroid tissue (not recorded which). V and J are TRBV29-1 and TRBJ2-4; 8 bases agree with TRBD1. The clonotype originates from an adult woman with Graves' disease, either hyperthyroidism or ophthalmopathy (not recorded which). The CDR3 DNA sequence: TGCAGCGTCTTACTATATCAGGGGGCCCAAAACATTCAGTACTTC. Its translation is CSVLLYQGAQNIQYF. Supplemented by reference TRBV29-1 and TRBJ2-4, the full variable domain reads SAVISQKPSRDICQRGTSLTIQCQVDSQVTMMFWYRQQPGQSLTLIATANQGSEATYESGFVIDKFPISRPNLTFSTLTVSNMSPEDSSIYLCSVLLYQGAQNIQYFGAGTRLSVL.